These 18 T cell receptor beta chains came from one sample sequenced in a study of T-cell reconstitution after alpha-beta-depleted transplantation in children. TCRbeta library construction was performed incorporating unique molecular identifiers. A single record per CDR3 protein comes from TCRdb applying MiXCR to the PCR reads. Of some 550,000 distinct CDR3 sequences in the sample, 15% to 20% were seen once. Sample: PBMCs from the stem cell graft donor, taken from the stem cell graft. These receptors originate from a human donor who donated a stem cell graft to a child with acute lymphoblastic leukemia.

This clonotype was observed a few times. V is TRBV4-2 and J is TRBJ1-5; TRBD1 is a possible D gene (6 bases). The CDR3 contains 15 residues. Trimming shortened V by 0 bases and J by 5 bases, and 11 bases separated the two germline ends. Germline V CDR1 and CDR2: LGHNA, YNFKEQ. CDR3 in amino acids: CASSQDLAGDQPQHF. CDR3 coding DNA: TGTGCCAGCAGCCAAGATTTGGCAGGGGATCAGCCCCAGCATTTT.

This clonotype was picked up a small number of times. V usage is TRBV15 and J usage is TRBJ1-1; D call uncertain. The CDR3 length is 13 residues. The V gene's germline CDR1 is LNHNV and CDR2 YYDKDF (reference sequence). The V and J ends lost 1 base and 11 bases respectively, with 14 bases between them. CDR3 DNA sequence: TGTGCCACCAGCAGAGGAGTGGCAGGCGACGCTTTCTTT. Translation gives CATSRGVAGDAFF. Full variable domain (rest looked up from reference TRBV15 and TRBJ1-1): DAMVIQNPRYQVTQFGKPVTLSCSQTLNHNVMYWYQQKSSQAPKLLFHYYDKDFNNEADTPDNFQSRRPNTSFCFLDIRSPGLGDTAMYLCATSRGVAGDAFFGQGTRLTVV.

The sample holds a few counts of this clonotype. The genes are TRBV5-1 and TRBJ2-5; 11 bases line up with TRBD2. The CDR3 totals 16 residues. Trimming took 4 bases from V and 3 from J; bases not matched to a gene: 8. Germline CDR1 reads SGHRS; CDR2 reads YFSETQ. CDR3 sequence (DNA): TGCGCCAGCAGCCATCTCTTAGCGGGAGGGAAAGAGACCCAGTACTTC. Its protein product is CASSHLLAGGKETQYF.

The chain couples TRBV7-2 to TRBJ2-3; 12 positions agree with TRBD2. In germline, CDR1 is SGHTA, CDR2 FQGNSA. V lost 5 bases, J lost 6 bases, and 9 bases stayed unmatched. The CDR3 totals 16 residues. The CDR3 sequence is CASSELAGGPMDTQYF. CDR3 in DNA: TGTGCCAGCAGCGAGCTAGCGGGAGGGCCGATGGATACGCAGTATTTT.

This clonotype was found a few times. The chain recombines TRBV7-3 with TRBJ2-3, with D possibly being TRBD1 (7 bases). This CDR3 spans 15 amino acids. Germline-derived CDR1 and CDR2 are SGHTA and FQGTGA. The V gene lost 2 bases and the J gene lost 1 base, with 10 bases spanning the gap. Written as DNA, the CDR3 is TGTGCCAGCAGCTTACAGGGGGGTCGCACAGATACGCAGTATTTT. Translating gives CASSLQGGRTDTQYF.

J is TRBJ2-3 and V is TRBV30, with D hard to call. The CDR3 totals 16 residues. Trimming shortened V by 2 bases and J by 5 bases, and 20 bases separated the two germline ends. Germline CDR1 GTSNPN, CDR2 SVGIG (reference sequence). CDR3 residues: CAWSPKRKEREDTQYF. In DNA, the CDR3 is TGTGCCTGGAGTCCAAAGAGAAAGGAAAGAGAAGATACGCAGTATTTT.

The chain couples TRBV5-5 to TRBJ2-7, with 9 bases aligning to TRBD1. The CDR3 totals 14 residues. Losses at the gene ends were 4 bases for V and 6 bases for J; bases not matched to a gene: 8. The V gene's germline CDR1 is SGHKS and CDR2 YYEKEE (reference sequence). The CDR3 loop is CASSRLTGGGEQYF. The CDR3 bases are TGTGCCAGCAGCCGGCTTACAGGGGGCGGCGAGCAGTACTTC. Full variable domain (missing parts from reference TRBV5-5 and TRBJ2-7): DAGVTQSPTHLIKTRGQQVTLRCSPISGHKSVSWYQQVLGQGPQFIFQYYEKEERGRGNFPDRFSARQFPNYSSELNVNALLLGDSALYLCASSRLTGGGEQYFGPGTRLTVT.

The J gene is TRBJ2-7, the V gene TRBV7-8, with D possibly matching TRBD2 (6 bases). The CDR3 extends over 15 amino acids. Trimming pared 5 bases from V and 3 bases from J, leaving 17 bases between. CDR1 is SGHVS and CDR2 is FQNEAQ in the germline V gene. The CDR3 sequence is CASSLKRGYLYEQYF. In DNA form, the CDR3 reads TGTGCCAGCAGCCTGAAACGGGGGTACCTCTACGAGCAGTACTTC.

The J gene is TRBJ2-7, the V gene TRBV27, with D tentatively TRBD1 (5 bases). The germline gives CDR1 MNHEY, CDR2 SMNVEV (reference sequence). Trimming left V 3 bases short and J 2 bases short, with 11 bases between. The CDR3 contains 14 residues. The DNA for the CDR3 is TGTGCCAGCAGTTTTAAGGGGATCCCCTACGAGCAGTACTTC. Translated, it gives CASSFKGIPYEQYF.

Only a few counts were recorded for this clonotype. V gene TRBV3-1 combines with J gene TRBJ2-1; possibly TRBD1 for D (5 bases). The length of the CDR3 is 14 residues. Per germline, CDR1 LGHDT and CDR2 YNNKEL (reference sequence). V was clipped by 7 bases and J by 7 bases, with 17 bases between them. In DNA, the CDR3 is TGTGCCAGCACCCGGCAGGGCTCACCGAATGAGCAGTTCTTC. Amino acids: CASTRQGSPNEQFF.

V usage is TRBV24-1 and J usage is TRBJ2-1; D is ambiguous. The V end was cut by 2 bases, the J end by 6 bases, with 4 bases between. This CDR3 has 12 amino acids. Germline loops: CDR1 KGHDR, CDR2 SFDVKD. CDR3 loop: CATSDYFNEQFF. DNA of the CDR3: TGTGCCACCAGTGATTACTTCAATGAGCAGTTCTTC.

The chain is built from TRBV28 and TRBJ2-5, with D tentatively TRBD1 or TRBD2 (6 bases each). The germline gives CDR1 MDHEN, CDR2 SYDVKM. V was clipped by 1 base and J by 0 bases, with 12 bases between them. This CDR3 has 16 residues. CDR3 amino acids: CASSLFFGGDQETQYF. DNA of the CDR3: TGTGCCAGCAGTTTATTTTTCGGGGGCGACCAAGAGACCCAGTACTTC. Variable domain in full (rest from reference TRBV28 and TRBJ2-5): DVKVTQSSRYLVKRTGEKVFLECVQDMDHENMFWYRQDPGLGLRLIYFSYDVKMKEKGDIPEGYSVSREKKERFSLILESASTNQTSMYLCASSLFFGGDQETQYFGPGTRLLVL.

The J gene is TRBJ2-2, the V gene TRBV5-1; D is possibly TRBD1 (5 bases). The CDR3 length is 16 residues. The germline CDR1 and CDR2 sequences are SGHRS and YFSETQ. V was clipped by 4 bases and J by 7 bases, with 20 bases between them. The CDR3 loop is CASSPTQSKGIGELFF. CDR3 DNA sequence: TGCGCCAGCAGCCCCACACAAAGCAAGGGGATCGGGGAGCTGTTTTTT.

The chain is built from TRBV4-1 and TRBJ2-1, with 15 nucleotides matching TRBD2. Germline CDR1 MGHRA, CDR2 YSYEKL. This CDR3 comprises 19 residues. Germline trimming cut 1 base from V and 10 bases from J; bases unmatched to any gene: 14. The CDR3 sequence is CASSQGPGTSGRFIGEQFF. CDR3 nucleotide sequence: TGCGCCAGCAGCCAAGGACCAGGGACTAGCGGGAGGTTTATAGGAGAGCAGTTCTTC.

The chain carries TRBV20-1 and TRBJ2-5, with TRBD2 as a possible D gene (6 bases). Germline CDR1 is DFQATT and CDR2 is SNEGSKA (reference sequence). Deletions cut 3 bases from V and 3 bases from J, with 17 bases between. This CDR3 comprises 15 residues. The DNA for the CDR3 is TGCAGTGCTAGGGACCTAGCGACGGTTGAAGAGACCCAGTACTTC. This codes for CSARDLATVEETQYF.

The CDR3 bases are TGTGCCATCAGTGCCGGGACCAACTACGAGCAGTACTTC. Its protein product is CAISAGTNYEQYF. The rearrangement links TRBV10-3 to TRBJ2-7; D possibly uses TRBD1 or TRBD2 (5 bases each). The V and J ends lost 4 bases and 3 bases respectively, with 10 bases between them. CDR1 is ENHRY and CDR2 is SYGVKD in the germline V gene. This CDR3 spans 13 amino acids.

Remarks on this clonotype: Sequence at one end of the junction differs from germline and may be a read error. This chain links TRBV4-2 with TRBJ2-7; 10 nucleotides agree with TRBD2. The CDR3 is made up of 15 amino acids. CDR1 LGHNA and CDR2 YNFKEQ come from the germline V gene. The CDR3 region is CASRQVASGRDEQYF. The CDR3 DNA reads TGTGCCAGCCGCCAAGTAGCTAGCGGGAGAGACGAGCAGTACTTC.

This clonotype was seen only a few times. V and J are TRBV7-2 and TRBJ2-7; TRBD1 matches 8 bases. The ends lost 5 bases at V and 5 bases at J; junction bases unmatched: 8. The CDR3 contains 14 residues. Looked up from germline, CDR1 is SGHTA and CDR2 is FQGNSA. The CDR3 region is CASSPYDRGHEQYF. DNA of the CDR3: TGTGCCAGCAGCCCCTATGACAGGGGCCACGAGCAGTACTTC.